This entry lists 12 T cell receptor beta chains sequenced from one sample in a study of beta chain features in type 1 diabetes. General observations from the study: Type 1 diabetes patients showed a moderate but significant shortening of TCRB CDR3s in all four CD4+ subsets.

Expressed TCRB transcripts were sequenced because the entire RNA isolate underwent reverse transcription. TCRdb's table, derived via immunoSEQ multiplex PCR, lists solely in-frame clones and lacks some. The sample records roughly 340,000 clones, approximately 15% being singletons. For these receptors, no antigen is known. Sample: naive CD4+ T cells from blood. These receptors were obtained from a woman between 18 and 29 years old with type 1 diabetes.

The V and J genes are TRBV5-6 and TRBJ2-7, with 7 bases that match TRBD1. V dropped 0 bases and J dropped 3; count of bases not matched to a gene: 0. Germline CDR1 and CDR2: SGHDT and YYEEEE. CDR3 length: 13 amino acids. In DNA, the CDR3 is TGTGCCAGCAGCTTGGGGACAGGCTACGAGCAGTACTTC. This translates into CASSLGTGYEQYF.

The chain combines TRBV29-1 with TRBJ2-3; TRBD2 agrees at 7 bases. The CDR3 extends over 16 amino acids. V was clipped by 2 bases and J by 6 bases; unmatched bases: 14. Germline V gives CDR1 SQVTM, CDR2 ANQGSEA. CDR3 sequence: CSVETRAGSTRDTQYF. CDR3 in DNA: TGCAGCGTTGAAACAAGAGCGGGGAGTACTAGGGATACGCAGTATTTT.

The rearrangement uses TRBV11-2 and TRBJ2-3; D unclear. Germline CDR1 reads SGHAT; CDR2 reads FQNNGV. The V gene lost 3 bases and the J gene lost 6 bases, with 13 bases spanning the gap. This CDR3 contains 14 residues. CDR3 bases: TGTGCCAGCAGCTTCCCGATCGAACGGGATACGCAGTATTTT. Translation gives CASSFPIERDTQYF.

This clone was seen more than once but under ten times. V gene TRBV2 combines with J gene TRBJ2-1; 14 bases match TRBD2. From germline, CDR1 is SNHLY and CDR2 FYNNEI. This CDR3 is built from 17 residues. The junction had 11 bases not matched to a gene; V was cut back by 6 bases and J by 7 bases. CDR3 in amino acids: CASRAGTSGRTRNEQFF. Written as DNA, the CDR3 is TGTGCCAGCAGAGCTGGGACTAGCGGGAGAACGAGGAATGAGCAGTTCTTC. Combining the CDR3 with reference TRBV2 and TRBJ2-1 gives the whole variable domain EPEVTQTPSHQVTQMGQEVILRCVPISNHLYFYWYRQILGQKVEFLVSFYNNEISEKSEIFDDQFSVERPDGSNFTLKIRSTKLEDSAMYFCASRAGTSGRTRNEQFFGPGTRLTVL.

This clone was found a few times. This chain joins TRBV29-1 and TRBJ2-5; TRBD1 aligns across 8 bases. CDR1 SQVTM and CDR2 ANQGSEA come from the germline V gene. V shed 5 bases, J shed 2 bases, and the junction held 7 bases outside the gene matches. This CDR3 is built from 14 residues. In DNA, the CDR3 is TGCAGCGTTAGAGTCGGACAGGGACAAGAGACCCAGTACTTC. It is translated as CSVRVGQGQETQYF.

This clone was counted a few times. This specimen includes other DNA sequences encoding the same CDR3. The gene calls are TRBV6-6 and TRBJ2-7; TRBD1 aligns across 9 bases. This CDR3 has 15 residues. With V trimmed by 0 bases and J by 1 base, 1 base remained unmatched. The germline V gene has CDR1 MNHNY and CDR2 SVGAGI (reference sequence). CDR3 amino acids: CASSYSGQGSYEQYF. CDR3 DNA: TGTGCCAGCAGTTACTCGGGACAGGGATCCTACGAGCAGTACTTC.

The table lists this clone with a few counts. The rearrangement uses TRBV30 and TRBJ2-2, with 10 bases matching TRBD2. This CDR3 region has 13 residues. Per germline, CDR1 GTSNPN and CDR2 SVGIG (reference sequence). Germline trimming cut 4 bases from V and 6 bases from J; bases unmatched to any gene: 2. This chain's CDR3 is CAWTSGGPGELFF. Written as DNA, the CDR3 is TGTGCCTGGACTAGCGGGGGCCCCGGGGAGCTGTTTTTT.

The chain joins TRBV5-1 to TRBJ2-1; perhaps TRBD2 as D (6 bases). Per germline, CDR1 SGHRS and CDR2 YFSETQ. V was shortened by 5 bases and J by 0 bases, with 12 bases between the two germline ends. The CDR3 totals 15 residues. The CDR3 here is CASSKDGSSYNEQFF. The CDR3 nucleotides are TGCGCCAGCAGTAAGGACGGGAGCTCCTACAATGAGCAGTTCTTC.

This clone was recorded a few times. Here the CDR3 reads CASSVAGTGGTDTQYF. The DNA of the CDR3 is TGTGCCAGCAGCGTAGCTGGGACAGGGGGCACAGATACGCAGTATTTT. This sequence joins TRBV9 and TRBJ2-3, with 10 bases aligning to TRBD1. Losses at the gene ends were 0 bases for V and 1 base for J; bases not matched to a gene: 2. CDR3 length equals 16 residues. The germline V gene has CDR1 SGDLS and CDR2 YYNGEE.

The chain joins TRBV6-5 to TRBJ2-7; 11 positions match TRBD2. Germline-derived CDR1 and CDR2 are MNHEY and SVGAGI. J lost 5 bases, V lost 6 bases, and 9 bases had no gene match. The CDR3 loop spans 15 amino acids. This CDR3 is CASRSTSGRYHEQYF. DNA of the CDR3: TGTGCCAGCAGATCCACTAGCGGGAGATACCACGAGCAGTACTTC.

This clone was detected only a few times. The rearrangement joins TRBV19 to TRBJ2-3; no reliable D call. This CDR3 comprises 14 residues. From germline, CDR1 is LNHDA and CDR2 SQIVND (reference sequence). The germline V and J ends were trimmed by 5 bases and 1 base, with 10 bases remaining between them. This chain's CDR3 is CASSSLAGTDTQYF. DNA of the CDR3: TGTGCCAGTAGTTCCTTAGCAGGCACAGATACGCAGTATTTT.

V and J are TRBV12-5 and TRBJ2-1; 10 bases line up with TRBD2. Germline V lookup: CDR1 LGHNT, CDR2 FRNRAP. V lost 2 bases, J lost 7 bases, and 11 bases stayed unmatched. CDR3 length: 17 residues. In nucleotides, the CDR3 is TGTGCTAGTGGTTTGATCACTAGCGGGAAGGTGGAGAATGAGCAGTTCTTC. It specifies CASGLITSGKVENEQFF. Full variable domain (missing parts from reference TRBV12-5 and TRBJ2-1): DARVTQTPRHKVTEMGQEVTMRCQPILGHNTVFWYRQTMMQGLELLAYFRNRAPLDDSGMPKDRFSAEMPDATLATLKIQPSEPRDSAVYFCASGLITSGKVENEQFFGPGTRLTVL.